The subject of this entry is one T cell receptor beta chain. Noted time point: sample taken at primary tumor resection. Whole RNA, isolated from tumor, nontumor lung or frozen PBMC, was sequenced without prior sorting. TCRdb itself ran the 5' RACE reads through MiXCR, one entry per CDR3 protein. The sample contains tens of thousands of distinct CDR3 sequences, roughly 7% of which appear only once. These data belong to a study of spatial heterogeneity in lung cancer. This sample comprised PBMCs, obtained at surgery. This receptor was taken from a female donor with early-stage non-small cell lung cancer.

The DNA of the CDR3 is TGTGCCAGCACCGCTACTAGCCTAGATACGCAGTATTTT. This gives the protein CASTATSLDTQYF. The chain has TRBV6-5 and TRBJ2-3; TRBD2 might be the D (6 bases). V lost 7 bases to trimming and J lost 5 bases, with 13 bases between them. The CDR3 is 13 residues long. The V gene's germline CDR1 is MNHEY and CDR2 SVGAGI.